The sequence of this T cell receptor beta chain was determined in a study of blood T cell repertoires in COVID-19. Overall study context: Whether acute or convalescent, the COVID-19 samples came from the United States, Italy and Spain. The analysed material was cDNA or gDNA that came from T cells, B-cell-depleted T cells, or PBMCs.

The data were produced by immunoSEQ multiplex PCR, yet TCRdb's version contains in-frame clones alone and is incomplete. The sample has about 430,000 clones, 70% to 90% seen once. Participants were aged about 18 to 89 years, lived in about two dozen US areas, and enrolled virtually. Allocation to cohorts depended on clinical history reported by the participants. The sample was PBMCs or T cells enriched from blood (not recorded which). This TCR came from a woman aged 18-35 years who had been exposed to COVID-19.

The CDR3 DNA sequence: TGTGCCAGCAGTGTAGACACCGGGGAGCTGTTTTTT. This gives the protein CASSVDTGELFF. The gene calls are TRBV28 and TRBJ2-2; D uncertain. The CDR3 has 12 residues. Germline-derived CDR1 and CDR2 are MDHEN and SYDVKM. Trimming stripped 5 bases from V and 3 bases from J, with 4 bases between.